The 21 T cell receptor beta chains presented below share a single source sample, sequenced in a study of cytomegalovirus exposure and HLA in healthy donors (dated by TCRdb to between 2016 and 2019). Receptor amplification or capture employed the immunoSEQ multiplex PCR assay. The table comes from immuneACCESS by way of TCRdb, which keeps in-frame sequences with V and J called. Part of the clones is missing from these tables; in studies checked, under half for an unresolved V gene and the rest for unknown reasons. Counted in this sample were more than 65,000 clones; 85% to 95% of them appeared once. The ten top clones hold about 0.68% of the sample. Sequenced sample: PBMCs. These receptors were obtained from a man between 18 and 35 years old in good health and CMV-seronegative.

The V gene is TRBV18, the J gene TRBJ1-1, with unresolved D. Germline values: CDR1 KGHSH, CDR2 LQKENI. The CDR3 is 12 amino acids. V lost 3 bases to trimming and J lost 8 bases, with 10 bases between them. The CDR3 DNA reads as TGTGCCAGCTCACCCATCCTCGGGGAAGCTTTCTTT. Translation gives CASSPILGEAFF.

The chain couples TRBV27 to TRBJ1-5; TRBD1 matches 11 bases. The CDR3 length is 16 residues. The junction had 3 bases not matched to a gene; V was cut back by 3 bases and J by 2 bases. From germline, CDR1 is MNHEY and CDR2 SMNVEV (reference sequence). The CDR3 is CASSFGTGGGNQPQHF. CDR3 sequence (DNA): TGTGCCAGCAGTTTTGGGACAGGGGGGGGCAATCAGCCCCAGCATTTT.

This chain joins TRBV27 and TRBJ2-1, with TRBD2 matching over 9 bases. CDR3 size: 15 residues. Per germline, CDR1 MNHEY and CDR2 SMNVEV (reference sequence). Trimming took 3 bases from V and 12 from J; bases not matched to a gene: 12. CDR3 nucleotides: TGTGCCAGCAGTTTTCTTAGCGGGAGTGGTTTAAGGCAGTTCTTC. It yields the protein CASSFLSGSGLRQFF.

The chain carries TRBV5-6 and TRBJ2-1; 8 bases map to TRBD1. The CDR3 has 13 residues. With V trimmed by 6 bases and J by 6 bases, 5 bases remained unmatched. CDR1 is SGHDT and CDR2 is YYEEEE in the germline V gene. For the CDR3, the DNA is TGTGCCAGCACGGGACAGGTGGGCAATGAGCAGTTCTTC. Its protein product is CASTGQVGNEQFF.

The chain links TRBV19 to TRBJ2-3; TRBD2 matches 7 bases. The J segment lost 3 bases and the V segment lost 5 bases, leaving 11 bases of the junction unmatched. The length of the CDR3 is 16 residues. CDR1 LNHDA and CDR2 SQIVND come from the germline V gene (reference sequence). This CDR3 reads CASSYGAGLVTDTQYF. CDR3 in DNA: TGTGCCAGTAGTTACGGAGCGGGATTGGTGACAGATACGCAGTATTTT.

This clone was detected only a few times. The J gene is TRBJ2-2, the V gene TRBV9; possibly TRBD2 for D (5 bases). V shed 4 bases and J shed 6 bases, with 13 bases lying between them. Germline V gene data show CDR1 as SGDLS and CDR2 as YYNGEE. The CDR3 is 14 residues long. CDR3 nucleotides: TGTGCCAGCAGCTTCTCGACGGAGGCCGGGGAGCTGTTTTTT. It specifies CASSFSTEAGELFF.

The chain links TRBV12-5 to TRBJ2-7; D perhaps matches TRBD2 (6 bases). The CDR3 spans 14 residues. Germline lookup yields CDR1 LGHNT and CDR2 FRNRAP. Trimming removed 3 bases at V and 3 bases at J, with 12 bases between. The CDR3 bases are TGTGCTAGTGGTTTTTCGGGGGTCCTCTACGAGCAGTACTTC. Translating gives CASGFSGVLYEQYF.

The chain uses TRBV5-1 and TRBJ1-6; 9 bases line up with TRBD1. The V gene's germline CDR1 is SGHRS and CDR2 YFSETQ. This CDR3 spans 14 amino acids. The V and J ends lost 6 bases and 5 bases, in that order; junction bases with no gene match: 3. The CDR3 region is CASTRTGDNSPLHF. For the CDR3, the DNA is TGCGCCAGCACCAGGACAGGGGATAATTCACCCCTCCACTTT.

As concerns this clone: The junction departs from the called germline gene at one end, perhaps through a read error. CDR3 sequence: CASSLGDSSWRETQYF. The CDR3 nucleotides read TGTGCTAGCAGCTTAGGGGACTCCTCTTGGCGGGAGACCCAGTACTTC. The genes are TRBV7-7 and TRBJ2-5; tentative D call: TRBD2 (6 bases). The germline V gene encodes CDR1 SSHAT and CDR2 FNYEAQ (reference sequence). The CDR3 spans 16 residues.

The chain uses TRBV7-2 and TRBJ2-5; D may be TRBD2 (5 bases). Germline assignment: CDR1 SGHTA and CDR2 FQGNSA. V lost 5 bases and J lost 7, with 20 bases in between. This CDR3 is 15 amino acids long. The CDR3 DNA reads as TGTGCCAGCAGCCCCTTCGACTACTCCCGGGGGACCCAGTACTTC. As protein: CASSPFDYSRGTQYF. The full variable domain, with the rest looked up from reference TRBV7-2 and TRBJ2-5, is GAGVSQSPSNKVTEKGKDVELRCDPISGHTALYWYRQSLGQGLEFLIYFQGNSAPDKSGLPSDRFSAERTGGSVSTLTIQRTQQEDSAVYLCASSPFDYSRGTQYFGPGTRLLVL.

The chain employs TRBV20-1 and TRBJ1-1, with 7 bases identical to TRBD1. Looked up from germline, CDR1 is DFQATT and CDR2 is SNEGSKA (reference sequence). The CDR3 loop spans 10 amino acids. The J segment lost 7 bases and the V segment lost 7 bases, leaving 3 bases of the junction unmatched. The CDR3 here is CSVNRGEAFF. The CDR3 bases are TGCAGTGTTAACAGGGGTGAAGCTTTCTTT.

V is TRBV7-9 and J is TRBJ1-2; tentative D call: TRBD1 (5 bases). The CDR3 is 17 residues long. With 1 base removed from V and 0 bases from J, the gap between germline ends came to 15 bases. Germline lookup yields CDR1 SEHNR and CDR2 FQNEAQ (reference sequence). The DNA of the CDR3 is TGTGCCAGCAGCTTAGTCCGGGGGTGGAGTACTAACTATGGCTACACCTTC. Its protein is CASSLVRGWSTNYGYTF.

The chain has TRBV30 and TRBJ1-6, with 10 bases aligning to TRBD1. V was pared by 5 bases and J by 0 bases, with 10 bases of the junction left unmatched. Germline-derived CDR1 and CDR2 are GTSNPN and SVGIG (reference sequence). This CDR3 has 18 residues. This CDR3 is CAWQYGTGVVSYNSPLHF. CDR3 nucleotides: TGTGCCTGGCAGTACGGGACAGGGGTCGTCTCCTATAATTCACCCCTCCACTTT.

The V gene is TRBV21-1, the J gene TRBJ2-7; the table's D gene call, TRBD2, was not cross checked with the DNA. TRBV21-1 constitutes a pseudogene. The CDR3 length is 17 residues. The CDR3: CASTKEWPPLINYEQYF. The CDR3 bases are TGTGCCAGCACCAAGGAGTGGCCTCCCTTAATCAACTACGAGCAGTACTTC.

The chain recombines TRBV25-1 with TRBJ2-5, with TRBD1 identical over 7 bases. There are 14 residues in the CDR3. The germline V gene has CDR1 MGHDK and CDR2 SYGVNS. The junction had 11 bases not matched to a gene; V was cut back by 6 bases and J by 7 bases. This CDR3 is CASRASNRGPTQYF. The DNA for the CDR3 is TGTGCCAGCAGAGCATCGAACAGGGGACCGACCCAGTACTTC.

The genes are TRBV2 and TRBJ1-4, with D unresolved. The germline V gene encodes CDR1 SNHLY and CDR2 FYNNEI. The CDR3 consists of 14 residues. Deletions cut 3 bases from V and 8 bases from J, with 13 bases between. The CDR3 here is CASSERLSSEKLFF. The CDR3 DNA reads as TGTGCCAGCAGTGAGAGGTTGTCGAGCGAAAAACTGTTTTTT.

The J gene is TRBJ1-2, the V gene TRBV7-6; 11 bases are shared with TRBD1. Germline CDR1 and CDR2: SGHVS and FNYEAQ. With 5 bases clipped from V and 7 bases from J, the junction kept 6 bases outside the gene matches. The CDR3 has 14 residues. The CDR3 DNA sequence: TGTGCCAGCAGCCCGGGACAGGGGGAGGGTGGCTACACCTTC. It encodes CASSPGQGEGGYTF.

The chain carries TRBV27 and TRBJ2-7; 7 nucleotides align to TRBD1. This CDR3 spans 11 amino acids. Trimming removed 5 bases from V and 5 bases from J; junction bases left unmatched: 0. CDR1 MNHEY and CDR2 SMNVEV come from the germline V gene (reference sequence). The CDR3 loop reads CASSQGDEQYF. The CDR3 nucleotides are TGTGCCAGCAGTCAGGGGGACGAGCAGTACTTC.

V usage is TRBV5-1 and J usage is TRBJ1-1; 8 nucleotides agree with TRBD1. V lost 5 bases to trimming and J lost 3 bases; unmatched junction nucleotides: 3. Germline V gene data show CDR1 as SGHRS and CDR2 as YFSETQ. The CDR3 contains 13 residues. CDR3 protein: CASRADRDTEAFF. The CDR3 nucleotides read TGCGCCAGCAGGGCGGACAGGGACACTGAAGCTTTCTTT.

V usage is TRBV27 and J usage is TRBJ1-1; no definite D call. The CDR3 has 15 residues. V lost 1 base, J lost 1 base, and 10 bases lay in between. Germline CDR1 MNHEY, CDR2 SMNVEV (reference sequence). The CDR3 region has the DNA TGTGCCAGCAGTTTATTACCGACTGCGAACACTGAAGCTTTCTTT. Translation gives CASSLLPTANTEAFF.

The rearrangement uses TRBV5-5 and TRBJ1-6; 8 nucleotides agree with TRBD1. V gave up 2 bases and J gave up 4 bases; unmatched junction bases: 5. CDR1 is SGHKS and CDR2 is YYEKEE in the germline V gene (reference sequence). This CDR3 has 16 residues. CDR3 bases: TGTGCCAGCAGCTTCCGGGGGACAGGTTATAATTCACCCCTCCACTTT. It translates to CASSFRGTGYNSPLHF.